Here is one TCR beta chain with its context. Its specificity is not known. These data are taken from a study of T-cell memory formation after mild COVID-19. Whole-study context: The TCR clusters were mostly specific to one donor. Study findings and constraints: The study found balanced CD4/CD8 in clones contracting day 15 to 85 and a CD4+ lean in later expanders. There was no confirmation that second-wave clones peaking on day 37 were SARS-CoV-2 specific.

Germline CDR1 is KGHDR and CDR2 is SFDVKD. The CDR3 covers 16 residues. The V gene end was trimmed by 11 bases and the J gene end by 3 bases; junction bases not matched to a gene: 10. 5'RACE, which relied on constant-segment primers, yielded TCR alpha and TCR beta cDNA libraries carrying sample barcodes and UMIs. TCRdb called the 5' RACE reads again in MiXCR, with one record for every CDR3 protein. This sample has hundreds of thousands of distinct CDR3 sequences; 20% to 25% occur once, and the top ten carry 8.5% to 10%. The chain carries TRBV24-1 and TRBJ2-2; 11 nucleotides match TRBD1. Specimen: PBMCs or a T cell subset sorted from them (not recorded which). This TCR was sampled from an adult woman who had mild COVID-19 (a few samples of this study predate the infection). Cell type and time point are not known. CDR3: CAIKRGTGGYTGELFF. In nucleotides, the CDR3 is TGTGCCATCAAAAGGGGGACAGGGGGTTACACCGGGGAGCTGTTTTTT.